This T cell receptor (beta chain) was sequenced for a study of blood T cell repertoires in COVID-19. Only a few counts were recorded for this clone. Produced via immunoSEQ multiplex PCR; TCRdb's table is partial and in-frame only. The table has around 280,000 clones, approximately 91% seen once. The V and J ends lost 5 bases and 7 bases, in that order; junction bases with no gene match: 7. The CDR3 extends over 15 amino acids. Germline loops: CDR1 SEHNR, CDR2 FQNEAQ (reference sequence). This chain connects TRBV7-9 to TRBJ2-1; 11 nucleotides match TRBD2. This TCR came from a woman aged 40 to 50 who had recovered from COVID-19. The sequenced sample consisted of PBMCs or T cells enriched from blood (not recorded which). CDR3 in DNA: TGTGCCAGCAGCATACTAGCGGGAGAGGGTAATGAGCAGTTCTTC. It specifies CASSILAGEGNEQFF.